What follows is one T cell receptor (beta chain) and its context. The data stem from a study of blood T cell repertoires in COVID-19. The CDR3 length is 16 residues. Germline V gene data show CDR1 as SGHTA and CDR2 as FQGTGA. The V and J ends lost 5 bases and 0 bases respectively, with 11 bases between them. Original methodology: It was from reference gene primer amplification that nucleated cell counts were estimated. Libraries were prepared by immunoSEQ multiplex PCR; TCRdb keeps only in-frame clonotypes and omits some of them. That table is the source of V, J and clone size, and D and trimming were worked out from the DNA. The sample lists 100,000 to 150,000 clones; more than 70% were seen once.

The rearrangement uses TRBV7-3 and TRBJ2-6; weak D call: TRBD1 (6 bases). The sequenced material came from peripheral blood. This TCR came from a woman aged 55-75 years with acute or convalescent COVID-19. CDR3 sequence: CASSLGQSSGANVLTF. The CDR3 DNA reads TGTGCCAGCAGCCTCGGACAGAGCTCTGGGGCCAACGTCCTGACTTTC.